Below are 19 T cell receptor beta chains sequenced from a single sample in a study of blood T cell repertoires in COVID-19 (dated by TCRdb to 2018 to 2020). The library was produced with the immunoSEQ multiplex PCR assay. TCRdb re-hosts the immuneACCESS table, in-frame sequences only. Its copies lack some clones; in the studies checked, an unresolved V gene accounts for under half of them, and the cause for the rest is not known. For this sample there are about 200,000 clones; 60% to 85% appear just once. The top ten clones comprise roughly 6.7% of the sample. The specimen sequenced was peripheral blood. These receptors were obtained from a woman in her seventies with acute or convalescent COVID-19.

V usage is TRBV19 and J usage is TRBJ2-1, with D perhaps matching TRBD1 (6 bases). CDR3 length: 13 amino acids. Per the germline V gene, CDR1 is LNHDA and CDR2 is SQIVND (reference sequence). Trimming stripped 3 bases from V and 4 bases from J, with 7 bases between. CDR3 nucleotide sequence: TGTGCCAGTAGTATGGGGGCTTACAATGAGCAGTTCTTC. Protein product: CASSMGAYNEQFF.

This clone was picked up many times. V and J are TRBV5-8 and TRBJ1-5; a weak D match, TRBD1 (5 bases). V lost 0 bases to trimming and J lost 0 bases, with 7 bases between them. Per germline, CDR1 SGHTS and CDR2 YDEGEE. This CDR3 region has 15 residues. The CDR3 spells CASSLGQFSNQPQHF. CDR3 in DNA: TGTGCCAGCAGCTTGGGACAGTTTAGCAATCAGCCCCAGCATTTT.

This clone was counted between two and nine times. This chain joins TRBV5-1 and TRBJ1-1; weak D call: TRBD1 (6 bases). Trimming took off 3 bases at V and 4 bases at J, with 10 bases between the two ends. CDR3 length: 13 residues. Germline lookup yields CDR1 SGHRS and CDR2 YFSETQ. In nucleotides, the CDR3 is TGCGCCAGCAGCTCGGACAGCTTCACTGAAGCTTTCTTT. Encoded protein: CASSSDSFTEAFF.

CDR3 DNA sequence: TGTGCCAGCAGTCATAATGGGCAGGGCGTCTTTAATGAGCAGTTCTTC. The encoded protein is CASSHNGQGVFNEQFF. The gene calls are TRBV7-8 and TRBJ2-1, with a tentative D call TRBD1 (5 bases). Germline V gene sequence: CDR1 SGHVS, CDR2 FQNEAQ. This CDR3 has 16 residues. V was pared by 6 bases and J by 7 bases, with 22 bases between.

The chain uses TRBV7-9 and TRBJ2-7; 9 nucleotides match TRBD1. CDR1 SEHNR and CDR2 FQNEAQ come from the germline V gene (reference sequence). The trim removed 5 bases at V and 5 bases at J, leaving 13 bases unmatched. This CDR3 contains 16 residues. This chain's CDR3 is CASSGGEGTGTHEQYF. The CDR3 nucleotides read TGTGCCAGCAGCGGGGGAGAGGGGACAGGGACCCACGAGCAGTACTTC.

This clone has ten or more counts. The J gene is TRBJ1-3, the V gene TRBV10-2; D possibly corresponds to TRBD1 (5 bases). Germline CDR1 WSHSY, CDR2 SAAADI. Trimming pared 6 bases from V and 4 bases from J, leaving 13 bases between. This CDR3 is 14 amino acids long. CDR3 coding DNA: TGCGCCAGCAGCCGGGCGGGGGAAGGAAACACCATATATTTT. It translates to CASSRAGEGNTIYF.

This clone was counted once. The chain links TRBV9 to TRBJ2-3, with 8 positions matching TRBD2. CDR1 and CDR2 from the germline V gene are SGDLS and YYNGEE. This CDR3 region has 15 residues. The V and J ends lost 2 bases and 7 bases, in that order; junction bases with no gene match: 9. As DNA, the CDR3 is TGTGCCAGCAGCGTCTTCGCGGGGGGTTCTAATACGCAGTATTTT. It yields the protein CASSVFAGGSNTQYF.

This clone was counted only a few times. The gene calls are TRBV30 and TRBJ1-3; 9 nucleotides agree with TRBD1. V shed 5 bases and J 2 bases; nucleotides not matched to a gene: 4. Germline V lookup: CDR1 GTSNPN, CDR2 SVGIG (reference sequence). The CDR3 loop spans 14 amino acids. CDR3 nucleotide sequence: TGTGCCTGGGCCTGGACAGGGGCTGGAAACACCATATATTTT. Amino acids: CAWAWTGAGNTIYF. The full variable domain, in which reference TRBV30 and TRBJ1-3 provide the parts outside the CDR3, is SQTIHQWPATLVQPVGSPLSLECTVEGTSNPNLYWYRQAAGRGLQLLFYSVGIGQISSEVPQNLSASRPQDRQFILSSKKLLLSDSGFYLCAWAWTGAGNTIYFGEGSWLTVV.

CDR3 in amino acids: CASSLAQAGPDYGYTF. CDR3 in DNA: TGTGCCAGCAGCTTAGCGCAGGCGGGGCCGGACTATGGCTACACCTTC. V and J are TRBV7-9 and TRBJ1-2, with D possibly matching TRBD1 (5 bases). Germline V CDR1 and CDR2: SEHNR, FQNEAQ (reference sequence). The CDR3 spans 16 residues. V was clipped by 0 bases and J by 3 bases, with 14 bases between them.

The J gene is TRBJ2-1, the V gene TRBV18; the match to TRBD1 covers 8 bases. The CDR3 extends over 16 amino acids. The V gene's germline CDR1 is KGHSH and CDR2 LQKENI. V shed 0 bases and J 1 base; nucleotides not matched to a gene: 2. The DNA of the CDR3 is TGTGCCAGCTCACCACCGGGACAGGTTTCCTACAATGAGCAGTTCTTC. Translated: CASSPPGQVSYNEQFF.

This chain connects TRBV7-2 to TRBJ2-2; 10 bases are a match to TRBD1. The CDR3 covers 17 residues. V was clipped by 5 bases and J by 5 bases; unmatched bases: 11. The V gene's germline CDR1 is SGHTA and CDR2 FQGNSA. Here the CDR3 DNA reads TGTGCCAGCAGCCCTAGGGAGCGGACAGGGGGTACCGGGGAGCTGTTTTTT. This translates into CASSPRERTGGTGELFF.

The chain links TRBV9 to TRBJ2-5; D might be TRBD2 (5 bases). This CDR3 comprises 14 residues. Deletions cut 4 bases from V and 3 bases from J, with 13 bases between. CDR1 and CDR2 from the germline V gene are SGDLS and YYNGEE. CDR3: CASSPTHGEETQYF. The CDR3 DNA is TGTGCCAGCAGCCCAACCCACGGGGAAGAGACCCAGTACTTC. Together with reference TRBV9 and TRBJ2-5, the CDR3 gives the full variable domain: DSGVTQTPKHLITATGQRVTLRCSPRSGDLSVYWYQQSLDQGLQFLIQYYNGEERAKGNILERFSAQQFPDLHSELNLSSLELGDSALYFCASSPTHGEETQYFGPGTRLLVL.

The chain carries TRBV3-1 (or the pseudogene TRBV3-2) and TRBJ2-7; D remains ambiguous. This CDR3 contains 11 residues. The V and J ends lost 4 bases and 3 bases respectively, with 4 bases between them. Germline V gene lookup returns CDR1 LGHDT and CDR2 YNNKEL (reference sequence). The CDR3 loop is CASSLRYEQYF. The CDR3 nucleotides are TGTGCCAGCAGCCTTCGCTACGAGCAGTACTTC.

The CDR3 region has the DNA TGTGCCTGGAGCGCGAGTGGTAACTATGGCTACACCTTC. As protein: CAWSASGNYGYTF. The chain recombines TRBV30 with TRBJ1-2; D is unresolved. Trimming shortened V by 3 bases and J by 1 base, and 9 bases separated the two germline ends. The CDR3 covers 13 residues. In germline, CDR1 is GTSNPN, CDR2 SVGIG (reference sequence).

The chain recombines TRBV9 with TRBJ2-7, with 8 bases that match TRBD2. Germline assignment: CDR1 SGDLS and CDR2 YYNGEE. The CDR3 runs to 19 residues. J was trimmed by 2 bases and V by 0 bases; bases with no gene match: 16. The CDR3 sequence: CASSVDVSSGWRGPYEQYF. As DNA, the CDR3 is TGTGCCAGCAGCGTAGACGTATCTAGCGGGTGGAGGGGCCCCTACGAGCAGTACTTC.

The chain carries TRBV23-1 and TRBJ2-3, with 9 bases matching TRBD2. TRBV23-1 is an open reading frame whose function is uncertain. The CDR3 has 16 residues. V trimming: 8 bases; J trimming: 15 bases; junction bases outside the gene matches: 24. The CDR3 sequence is CASVQAPRPSPSGVYF. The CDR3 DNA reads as TGCGCCAGCGTCCAGGCCCCGAGACCCTCTCCTAGCGGGGTTTATTTT.

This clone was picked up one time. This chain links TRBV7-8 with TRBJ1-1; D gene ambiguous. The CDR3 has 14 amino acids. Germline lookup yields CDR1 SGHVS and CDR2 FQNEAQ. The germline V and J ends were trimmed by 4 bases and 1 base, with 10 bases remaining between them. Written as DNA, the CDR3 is TGTGCCAGCAGCTCAAGACACTCGAACACTGAAGCTTTCTTT. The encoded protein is CASSSRHSNTEAFF.

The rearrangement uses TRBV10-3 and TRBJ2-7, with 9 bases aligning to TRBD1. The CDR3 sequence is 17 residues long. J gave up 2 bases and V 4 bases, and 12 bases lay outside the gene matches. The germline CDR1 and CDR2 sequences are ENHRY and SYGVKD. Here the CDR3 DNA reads TGTGCCATCAGTGCTCCTTTCGCCGGGACAGGGACCTACGAGCAGTACTTC. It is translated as CAISAPFAGTGTYEQYF.

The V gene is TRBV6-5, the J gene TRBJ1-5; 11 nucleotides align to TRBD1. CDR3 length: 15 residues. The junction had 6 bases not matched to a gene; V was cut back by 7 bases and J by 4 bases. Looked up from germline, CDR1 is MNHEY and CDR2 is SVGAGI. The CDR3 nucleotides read TGTGCCAGCACCGCCGGGACAGGGGGGAATCAGCCCCAGCATTTT. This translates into CASTAGTGGNQPQHF.